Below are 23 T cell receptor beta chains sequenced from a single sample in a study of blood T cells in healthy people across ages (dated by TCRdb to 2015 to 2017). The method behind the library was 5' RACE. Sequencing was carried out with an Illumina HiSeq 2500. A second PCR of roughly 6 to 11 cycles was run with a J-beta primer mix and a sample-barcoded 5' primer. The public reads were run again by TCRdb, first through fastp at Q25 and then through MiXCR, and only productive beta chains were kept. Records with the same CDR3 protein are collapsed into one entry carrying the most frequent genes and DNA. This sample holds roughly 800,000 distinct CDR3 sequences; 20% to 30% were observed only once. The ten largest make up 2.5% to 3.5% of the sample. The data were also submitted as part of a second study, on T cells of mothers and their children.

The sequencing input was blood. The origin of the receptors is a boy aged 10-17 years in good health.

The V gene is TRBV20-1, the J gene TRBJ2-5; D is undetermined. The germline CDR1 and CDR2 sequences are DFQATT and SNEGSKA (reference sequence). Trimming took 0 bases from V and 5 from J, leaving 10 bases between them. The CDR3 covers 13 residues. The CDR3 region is CSARDLVDETQYF. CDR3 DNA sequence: TGCAGTGCTAGAGATCTGGTAGATGAGACCCAGTACTTC.

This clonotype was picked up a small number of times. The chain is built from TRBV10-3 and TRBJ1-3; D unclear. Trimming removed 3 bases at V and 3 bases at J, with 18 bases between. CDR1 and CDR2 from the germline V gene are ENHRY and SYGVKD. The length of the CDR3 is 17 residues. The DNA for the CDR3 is TGTGCCATCAGTGAATTGCCGGGGATCAGGCGTGGAAACACCATATATTTT. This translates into CAISELPGIRRGNTIYF.

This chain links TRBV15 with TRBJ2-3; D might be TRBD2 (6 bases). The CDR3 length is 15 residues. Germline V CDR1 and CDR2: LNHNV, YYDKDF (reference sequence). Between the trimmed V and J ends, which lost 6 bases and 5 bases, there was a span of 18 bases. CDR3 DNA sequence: TGTGCCACCAGACCGACTAGGCGTAGTGTAGATACGCAGTATTTT. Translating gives CATRPTRRSVDTQYF. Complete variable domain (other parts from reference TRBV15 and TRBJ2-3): DAMVIQNPRYQVTQFGKPVTLSCSQTLNHNVMYWYQQKSSQAPKLLFHYYDKDFNNEADTPDNFQSRRPNTSFCFLDIRSPGLGDTAMYLCATRPTRRSVDTQYFGPGTRLTVL.

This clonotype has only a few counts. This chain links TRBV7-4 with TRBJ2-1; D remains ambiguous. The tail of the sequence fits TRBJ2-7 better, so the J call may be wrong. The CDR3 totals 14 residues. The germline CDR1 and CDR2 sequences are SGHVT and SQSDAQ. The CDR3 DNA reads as TGTGCCAGCAGCAACGAGTTTTGGTCCTACGAGCAGTACTTC. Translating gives CASSNEFWSYEQYF.

The CDR3 sequence is CASSSLAGAQQETQYF. In DNA form, the CDR3 reads TGTGCCAGCAGTTCCCTAGCGGGGGCCCAACAAGAGACCCAGTACTTC. J is TRBJ2-5 and V is TRBV28, with TRBD2 identical over 10 bases. Unmatched junction bases numbered 7, after V lost 4 bases and J lost 2 bases. Germline values: CDR1 MDHEN, CDR2 SYDVKM. This CDR3 has 16 residues.

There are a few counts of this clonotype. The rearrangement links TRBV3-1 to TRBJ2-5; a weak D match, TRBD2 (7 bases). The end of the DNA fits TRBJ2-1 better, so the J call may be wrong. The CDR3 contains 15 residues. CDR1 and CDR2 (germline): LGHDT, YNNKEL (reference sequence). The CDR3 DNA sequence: TGTGCCAGCAGCTCCGTAGGGGGGGGGAGGAATGAGCAGTTCTTC. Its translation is CASSSVGGGRNEQFF.

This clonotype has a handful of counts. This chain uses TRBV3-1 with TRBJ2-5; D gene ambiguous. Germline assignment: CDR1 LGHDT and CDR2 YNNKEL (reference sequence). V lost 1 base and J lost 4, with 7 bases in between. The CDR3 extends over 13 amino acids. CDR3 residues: CASSQGYGETQYF. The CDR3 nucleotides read TGTGCCAGCAGCCAAGGGTACGGAGAGACCCAGTACTTC.

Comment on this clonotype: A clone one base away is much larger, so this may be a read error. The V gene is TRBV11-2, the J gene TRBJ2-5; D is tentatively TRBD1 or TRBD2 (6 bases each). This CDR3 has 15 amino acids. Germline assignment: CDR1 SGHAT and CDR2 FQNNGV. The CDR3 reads CAGSLRVGGTETQYF. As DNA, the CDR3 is TGTGCCGGCAGCCTCCGCGTGGGGGGCACGGAGACCCAGTACTTC.

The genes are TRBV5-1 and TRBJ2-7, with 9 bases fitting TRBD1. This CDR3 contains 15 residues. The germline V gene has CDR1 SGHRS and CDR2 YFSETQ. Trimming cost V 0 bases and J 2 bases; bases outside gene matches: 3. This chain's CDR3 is CASSLVYRGPYEQYF. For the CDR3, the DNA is TGCGCCAGCAGCTTGGTCTACAGGGGGCCCTACGAGCAGTACTTC.

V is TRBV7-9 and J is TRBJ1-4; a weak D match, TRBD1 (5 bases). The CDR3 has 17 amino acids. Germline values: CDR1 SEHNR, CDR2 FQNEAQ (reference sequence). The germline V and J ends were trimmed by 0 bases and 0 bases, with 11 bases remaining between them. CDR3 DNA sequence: TGTGCCAGCAGCTTAGCGGAGACAGCTTCAACTAATGAAAAACTGTTTTTT. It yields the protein CASSLAETASTNEKLFF.

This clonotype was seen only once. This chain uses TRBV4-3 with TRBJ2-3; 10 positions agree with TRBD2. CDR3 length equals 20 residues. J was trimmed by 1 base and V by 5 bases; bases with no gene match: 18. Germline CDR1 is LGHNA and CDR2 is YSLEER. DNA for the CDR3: TGCGCCAGCAGCGACTTTCCTAGGCCTAGCGGGGGCCCTGGCACAGATACGCAGTATTTT. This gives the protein CASSDFPRPSGGPGTDTQYF.

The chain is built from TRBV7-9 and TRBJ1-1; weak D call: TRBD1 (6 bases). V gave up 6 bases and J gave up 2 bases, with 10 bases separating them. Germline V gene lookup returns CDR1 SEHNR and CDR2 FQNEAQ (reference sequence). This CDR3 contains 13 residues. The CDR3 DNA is TGTGCCAGCAGATGGACAGAAAACACTGAAGCTTTCTTT. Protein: CASRWTENTEAFF. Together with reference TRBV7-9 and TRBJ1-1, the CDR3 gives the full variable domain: DTGVSQNPRHKITKRGQNVTFRCDPISEHNRLYWYRQTLGQGPEFLTYFQNEAQLEKSRLLSDRFSAERPKGSFSTLEIQRTEQGDSAMYLCASRWTENTEAFFGQGTRLTVV.

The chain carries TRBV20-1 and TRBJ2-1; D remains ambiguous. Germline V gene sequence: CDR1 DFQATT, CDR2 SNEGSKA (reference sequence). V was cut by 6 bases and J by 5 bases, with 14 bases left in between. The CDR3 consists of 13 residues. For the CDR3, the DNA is TGCAGTGCGTCAATCTGGGCGGACAATGAGCAGTTCTTC. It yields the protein CSASIWADNEQFF.

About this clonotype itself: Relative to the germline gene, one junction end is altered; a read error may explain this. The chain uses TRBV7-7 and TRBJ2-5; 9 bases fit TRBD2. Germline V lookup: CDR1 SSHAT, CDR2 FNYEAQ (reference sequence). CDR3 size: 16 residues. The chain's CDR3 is CASSLSGGGGEETQYF. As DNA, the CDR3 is TGTGCTAGCAGCTTATCAGGCGGCGGGGGGGAAGAGACCCAGTACTTC.

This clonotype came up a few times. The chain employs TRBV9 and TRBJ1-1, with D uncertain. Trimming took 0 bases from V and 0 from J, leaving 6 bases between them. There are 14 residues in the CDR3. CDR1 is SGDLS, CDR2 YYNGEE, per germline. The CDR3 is CASSVADLNTEAFF. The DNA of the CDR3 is TGTGCCAGCAGCGTAGCTGACCTGAACACTGAAGCTTTCTTT.

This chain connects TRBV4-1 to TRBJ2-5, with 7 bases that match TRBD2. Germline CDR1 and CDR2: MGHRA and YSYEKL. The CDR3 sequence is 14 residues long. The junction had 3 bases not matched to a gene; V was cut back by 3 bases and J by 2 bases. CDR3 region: CASSQDSGQETQYF. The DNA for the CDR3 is TGCGCCAGCAGCCAGGATAGCGGGCAAGAGACCCAGTACTTC.

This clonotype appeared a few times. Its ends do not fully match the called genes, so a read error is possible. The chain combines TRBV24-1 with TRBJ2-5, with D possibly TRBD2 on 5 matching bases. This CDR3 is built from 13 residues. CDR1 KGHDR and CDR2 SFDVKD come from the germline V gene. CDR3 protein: CATSDGEVARPIF. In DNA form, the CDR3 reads TGTGCCACCAGTGATGGTGAAGTAGCGCGACCCATCTTC.

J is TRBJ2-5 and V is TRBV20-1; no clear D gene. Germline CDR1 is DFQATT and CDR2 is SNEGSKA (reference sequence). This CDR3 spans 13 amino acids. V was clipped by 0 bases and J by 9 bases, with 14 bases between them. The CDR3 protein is CSARDLGSHSQYF. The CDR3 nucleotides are TGCAGTGCTAGAGATCTCGGCAGCCACTCCCAGTACTTC.

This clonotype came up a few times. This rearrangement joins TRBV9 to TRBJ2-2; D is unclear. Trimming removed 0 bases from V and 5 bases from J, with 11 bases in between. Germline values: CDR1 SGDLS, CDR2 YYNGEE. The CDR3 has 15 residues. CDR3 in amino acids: CASSVAPHLTGELFF. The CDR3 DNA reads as TGTGCCAGCAGCGTAGCTCCACATTTGACCGGGGAGCTGTTTTTT.

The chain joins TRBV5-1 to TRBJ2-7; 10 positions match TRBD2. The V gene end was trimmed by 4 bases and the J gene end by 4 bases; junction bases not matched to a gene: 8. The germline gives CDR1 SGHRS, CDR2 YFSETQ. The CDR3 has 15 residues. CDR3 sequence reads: CASSLTLAGVYEQYF. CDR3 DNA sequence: TGCGCCAGCAGCCTCACTCTAGCGGGAGTGTACGAGCAGTACTTC.

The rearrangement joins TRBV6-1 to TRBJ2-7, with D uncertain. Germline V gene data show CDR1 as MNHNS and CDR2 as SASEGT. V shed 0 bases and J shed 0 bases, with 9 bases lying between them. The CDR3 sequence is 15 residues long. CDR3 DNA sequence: TGTGCCAGCAGTGAAGCCTTGTCGATCTCCTACGAGCAGTACTTC. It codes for CASSEALSISYEQYF.

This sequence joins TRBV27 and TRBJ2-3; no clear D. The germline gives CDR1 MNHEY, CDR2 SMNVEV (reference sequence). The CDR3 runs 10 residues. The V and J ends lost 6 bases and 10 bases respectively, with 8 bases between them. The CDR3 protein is CASSGPPQYF. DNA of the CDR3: TGTGCCAGCAGCGGTCCCCCGCAGTATTTT.

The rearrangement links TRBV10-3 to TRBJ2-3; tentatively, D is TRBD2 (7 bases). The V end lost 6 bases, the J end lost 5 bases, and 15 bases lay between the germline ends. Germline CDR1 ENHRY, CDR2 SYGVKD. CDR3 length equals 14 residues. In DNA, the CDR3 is TGTGCCATCAGAGACGGGGGGCGGGAAGATACGCAGTATTTT. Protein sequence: CAIRDGGREDTQYF.